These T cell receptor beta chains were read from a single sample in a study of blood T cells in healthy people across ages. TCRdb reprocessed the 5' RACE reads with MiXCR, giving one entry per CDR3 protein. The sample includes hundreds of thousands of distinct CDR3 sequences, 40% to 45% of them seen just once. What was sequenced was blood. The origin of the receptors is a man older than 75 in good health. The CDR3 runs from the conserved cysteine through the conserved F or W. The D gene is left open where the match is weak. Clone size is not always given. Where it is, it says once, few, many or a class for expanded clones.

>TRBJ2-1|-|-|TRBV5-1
TGCGCCAGCAGCCCCAGGGGTTTCTCCTACAATGAGCAGTTCTTC
CASSPRGFSYNEQFF
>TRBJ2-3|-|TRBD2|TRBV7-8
TGTGCCAGCAGGCCCCCCTGGGCGGGGGGGTCGGATACGCAGTATTTT
CASRPPWAGGSDTQYF
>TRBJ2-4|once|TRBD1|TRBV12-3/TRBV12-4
TGTGCCAGCAGTTTATCGGGACAGGGGGCTGCTCGGAGCATTCAGTACTTC
CASSLSGQGAARSIQYF
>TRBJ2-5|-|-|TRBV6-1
TGTGCCAGCAGTGGGGGGGGGGCTCGGGAGACCCAGTACTTC
CASSGGGARETQYF
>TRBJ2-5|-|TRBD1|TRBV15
TGTGCCACCAGCAGAGCCGGACAGGGTGAGGAGACCCAGTACTTC
CATSRAGQGEETQYF
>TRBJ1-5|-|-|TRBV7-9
TGTGCCAGCAGTAGCAACAGGGAGGATCAGCCCCAGCATTTT
CASSSNREDQPQHF
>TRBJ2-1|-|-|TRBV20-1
TGCAGTGCTACCAGCGTCTATGAGCAGTTCTTC
CSATSVYEQFF
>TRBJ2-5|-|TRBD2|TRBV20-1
TGCAGTGCTCCGCTAGCGGGTGAGACCCAGTACTTC
CSAPLAGETQYF
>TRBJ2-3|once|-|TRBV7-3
TGTGCCAGCAGCTTAAATTCCCGAGCTACGCAGTATTTT
CASSLNSRATQYF
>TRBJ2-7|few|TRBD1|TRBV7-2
TGTGCCAGCAGCTTACACTCCGGGGCAGGGGGAGCCTACGAGCAGTACTTC
CASSLHSGAGGAYEQYF
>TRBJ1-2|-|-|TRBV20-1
TGCAGTGCTAGAGTGGACACCGGCTATGGCTACACCTTC
CSARVDTGYGYTF
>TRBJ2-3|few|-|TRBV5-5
TGTGCCAGCAGCCCCCGGGAAGGGAGCACAGATACGCAGTATTTT
CASSPREGSTDTQYF
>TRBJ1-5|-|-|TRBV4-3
TGCGCCAGCAGCCTGAAGCTGGGAGGCTATCAGCCCCAGCATTTT
CASSLKLGGYQPQHF
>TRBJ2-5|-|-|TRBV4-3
TGCGCCAGCAGCCAAGATCTTGGGCCCCTCGTGGGCGCCCAGTACTTC
CASSQDLGPLVGAQYF
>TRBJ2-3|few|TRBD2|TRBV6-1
TGTGCCAGCAGTCGACCGACTAGCGGGACTCACACAGATACGCAGTATTTT
CASSRPTSGTHTDTQYF
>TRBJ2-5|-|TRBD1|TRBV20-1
TGCAGTGCTAGAATAAGGACAGGGGGCTCCAACGAGGGGAGGAAGACCCAGTACTTC
CSARIRTGGSNEGRKTQYF
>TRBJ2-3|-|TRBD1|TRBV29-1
TGCAGCGTCCTGACAGGGGAAAGCACAGATACGCAGTATTTT
CSVLTGESTDTQYF
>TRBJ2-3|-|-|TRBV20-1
TGCAGTGCTCTATCCCCGCTAGTACTTAGCGCAGATACGCAGTATTTT
CSALSPLVLSADTQYF
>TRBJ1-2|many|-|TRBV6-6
TGTGCCAGCACCCCTATAGGGGGGTATGGCTACACCTTC
CASTPIGGYGYTF
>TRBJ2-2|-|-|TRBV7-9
TGTGCCAGCAGCTTAACCCAGGGAAACACCGGGGAGCTGTTTTTT
CASSLTQGNTGELFF
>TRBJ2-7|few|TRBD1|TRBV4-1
TGCGCCAGCAGCCAGCCGACAGGGATCAAATCCTACGAGCAGTACTTC
CASSQPTGIKSYEQYF
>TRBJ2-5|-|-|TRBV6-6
TGTGCCAGCAACCAGGTTGGAGAGACCCAGTACTTC
CASNQVGETQYF
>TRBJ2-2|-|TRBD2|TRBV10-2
TGCGCCAGCAGTGAGGGGACTAGCGGGCTAACCGGGGAGCTGTTTTTT
CASSEGTSGLTGELFF
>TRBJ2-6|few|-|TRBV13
TGTGCCAGCAGCAGTTACGGCCCCCTCCCTGACAGACAAGGTTACTCTGGGGCCAACGTCCTGACTTTC
CASSSYGPLPDRQGYSGANVLTF
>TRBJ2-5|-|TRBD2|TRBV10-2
TGCGCCAGCAGTGGACGGCGGGGGGGCGTTGAGGCCCAGTACTTC
CASSGRRGGVEAQYF
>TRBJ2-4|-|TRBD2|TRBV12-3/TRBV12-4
TGTGCCAGCAGTTTGGGACTAGCCCAAAACATTCAGTACTTC
CASSLGLAQNIQYF
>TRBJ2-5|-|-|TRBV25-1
TGTGCCAGGCCGGAGACCCAGTACTTC
CARPETQYF
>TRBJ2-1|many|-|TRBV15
TGTGCCACCAGCAGAGATCCGGGTGGGAGCCGCAATGAGCAGTTCTTC
CATSRDPGGSRNEQFF
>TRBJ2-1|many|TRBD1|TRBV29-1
TGCAGCGTTGTAAGGGGGCTGGGGGATGAGCAGTTCTTC
CSVVRGLGDEQFF
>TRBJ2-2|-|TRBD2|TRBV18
TGTGCCAGCTCTCCACCGTCGGGGGGGCTTACCGGGGAGCTGTTTTTT
CASSPPSGGLTGELFF
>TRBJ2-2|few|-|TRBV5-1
TGCGCCAGCGGGCCTGGACCCCCCACCGGGGAGCTGTTTTTT
CASGPGPPTGELFF
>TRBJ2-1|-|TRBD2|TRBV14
TGTGCCAGCAGCCAAGTAAGACTAGCGGGGGGGCTGTACAATGAGCAGTTCTTC
CASSQVRLAGGLYNEQFF
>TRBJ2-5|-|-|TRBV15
TGTGCCACCAGCACCGGGACACTCATACTCCAAGAGACCCAGTACTTC
CATSTGTLILQETQYF
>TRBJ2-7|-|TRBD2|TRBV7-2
TGTGCCAGCAGCGTGAGCCCGGGACTAGCGGCCGAGCAGTACTTC
CASSVSPGLAAEQYF
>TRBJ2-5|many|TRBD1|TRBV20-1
TGCAGTGCCACGACAGGGCAAGAGACCCAGTACTTC
CSATTGQETQYF
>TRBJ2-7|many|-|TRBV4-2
TGTGCCAGCAGCCAGTCTACCGTACCCTACGAGCAGTACTTC
CASSQSTVPYEQYF
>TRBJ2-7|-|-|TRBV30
TGTGCCTGGAACCCACAAGGACAGTCCTACGAGCAGTACTTC
CAWNPQGQSYEQYF
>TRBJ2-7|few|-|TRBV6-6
TGTGCCAGCAGTTACTCTGCAGGTATATACGAGCAGTACTTC
CASSYSAGIYEQYF
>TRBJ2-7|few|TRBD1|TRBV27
TGTGCCAGCAGTTTACCCGGGACAGGGAACTACGAGCAGTACTTC
CASSLPGTGNYEQYF
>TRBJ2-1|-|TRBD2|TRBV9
TGTGCCAGCAACCACGGGACTAGCAGAGACAATGAGCAGTTCTTC
CASNHGTSRDNEQFF
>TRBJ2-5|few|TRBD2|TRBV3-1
TGTGCCAGCAGCCCTCGTCAACGGGGAGGGAGAGGGACCCAGTACTTC
CASSPRQRGGRGTQYF
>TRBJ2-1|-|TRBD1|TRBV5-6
TGTGCCAGCAGCGGACAGGTTGGGAACAATGAGCAGTTCTTC
CASSGQVGNNEQFF
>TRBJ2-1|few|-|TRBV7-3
TGTGCCAGCAGCTCCTTAACGGTCTATGAGCAGTTCTTC
CASSSLTVYEQFF
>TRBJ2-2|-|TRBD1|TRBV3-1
TGTGCCAGCGGGGGACAGGGATACACCGGGGAGCTGTTTTTT
CASGGQGYTGELFF
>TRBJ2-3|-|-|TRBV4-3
TGCGCCAGCAGCCGAGATCGGGGACCAAGGGCGGATACGCAGTATTTT
CASSRDRGPRADTQYF
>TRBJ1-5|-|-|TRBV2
TGTGCCGGCAGTGTCAGGGAAGGAGGCAATCAGCCCCAGCATTTT
CAGSVREGGNQPQHF
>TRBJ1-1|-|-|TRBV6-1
TGTGCCAGCAGCCACCCTTGGGGGGACCACACTGAAGCTTTCTTT
CASSHPWGDHTEAFF
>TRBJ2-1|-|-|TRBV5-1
TGCGCCAGCAGCTTGGGGGGCGGGCTCTCCTACAATGAGCAGTTCTTC
CASSLGGGLSYNEQFF
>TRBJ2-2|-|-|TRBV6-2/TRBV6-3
TGTGCCAGCAGTCGACTGACTAGGAGTACCGGGGAGCTGTTTTTT
CASSRLTRSTGELFF
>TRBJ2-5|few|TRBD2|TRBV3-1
TGTGCCAGCAGCCTGCAGACTAGCGGGGGTCAGGAGACCCAGTACTTC
CASSLQTSGGQETQYF
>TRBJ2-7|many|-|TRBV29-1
TGCAGCGTTAAGGCTGTTTCTCCCTACGAGCAGTACTTC
CSVKAVSPYEQYF
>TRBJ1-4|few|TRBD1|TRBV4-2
TGTGCCAGCAGCCAACTGACAGGGGGAGGGAGGGCAAATGAAAAACTGTTTTTT
CASSQLTGGGRANEKLFF
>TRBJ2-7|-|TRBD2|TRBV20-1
TGCAGTGCCGAGGGAAATTGCGGGGGGTACGAGCAGTACTTC
CSAEGNCGGYEQYF
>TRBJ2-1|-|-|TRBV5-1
TGCGCCAGCAGCTTGTGGTCAGGGCAAAATGAGCAGTTCTTC
CASSLWSGQNEQFF
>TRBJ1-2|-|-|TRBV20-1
TGCAGTGCGAGAGGAGACAACGGTAACTATGGCTACACCTTC
CSARGDNGNYGYTF